This T cell receptor (beta chain) was recorded in a study of PD-1 blockade in mismatch repair-deficient tumors. The repertoire was sequenced with immunoSEQ multiplex PCR; TCRdb's copy has only in-frame clones and lacks some. The table shows about 120,000 clones, with about 88% occurring only once. This specimen was peripheral blood, taken 44 weeks after starting pembrolizumab. The receptor was derived from an adult with mismatch repair-deficient cancer.

The chain's CDR3 is CASSWGPTSEQFF. The CDR3, as DNA: TGTGCCAGCAGCTGGGGACCCACCTCTGAGCAGTTCTTC. The rearrangement links TRBV5-6 to TRBJ2-1, with D tentatively TRBD1 or TRBD2 (5 bases each). In germline, CDR1 is SGHDT, CDR2 YYEEEE. This CDR3 has 13 residues. Between the trimmed V and J ends, which lost 3 bases and 9 bases, there was a span of 13 bases.